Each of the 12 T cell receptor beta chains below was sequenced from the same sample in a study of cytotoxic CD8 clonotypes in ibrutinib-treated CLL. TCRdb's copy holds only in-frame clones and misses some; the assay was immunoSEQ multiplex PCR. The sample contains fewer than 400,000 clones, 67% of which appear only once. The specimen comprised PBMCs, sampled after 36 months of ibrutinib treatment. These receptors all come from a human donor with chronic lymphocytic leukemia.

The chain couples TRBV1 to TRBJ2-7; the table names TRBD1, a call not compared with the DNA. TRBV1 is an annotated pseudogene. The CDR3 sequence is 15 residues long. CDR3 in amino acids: CTSSLEGAVCNEQYF. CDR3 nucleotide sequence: TGCACCAGCAGCCTAGAGGGGGCAGTCTGCAACGAGCAGTACTTC.

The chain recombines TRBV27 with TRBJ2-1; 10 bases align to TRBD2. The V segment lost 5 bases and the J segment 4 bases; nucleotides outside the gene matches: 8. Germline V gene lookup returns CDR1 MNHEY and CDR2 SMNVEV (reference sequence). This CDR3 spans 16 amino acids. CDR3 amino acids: CASSPHSGGSYNEQFF. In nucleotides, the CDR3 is TGTGCCAGCAGTCCCCATAGCGGGGGGTCTTACAATGAGCAGTTCTTC.

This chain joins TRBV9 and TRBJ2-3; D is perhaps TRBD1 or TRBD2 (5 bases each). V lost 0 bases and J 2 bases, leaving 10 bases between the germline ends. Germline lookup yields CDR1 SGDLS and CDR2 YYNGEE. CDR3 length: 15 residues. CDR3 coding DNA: TGTGCCAGCAGCGTAGCGGGGCCTGCCACAGATACGCAGTATTTT. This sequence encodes CASSVAGPATDTQYF.

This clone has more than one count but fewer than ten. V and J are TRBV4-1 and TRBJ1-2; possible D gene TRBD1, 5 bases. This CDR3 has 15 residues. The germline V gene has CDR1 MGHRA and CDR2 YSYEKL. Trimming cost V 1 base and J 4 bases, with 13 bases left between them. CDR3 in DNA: TGCGCCAGCAGCCAAGTCCTCAGGGCGGGCTATGGCTACACCTTC. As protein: CASSQVLRAGYGYTF.

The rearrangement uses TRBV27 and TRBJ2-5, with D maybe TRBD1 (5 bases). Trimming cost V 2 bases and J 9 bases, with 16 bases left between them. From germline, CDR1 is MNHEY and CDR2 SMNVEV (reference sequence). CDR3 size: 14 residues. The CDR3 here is CASSLKGVDPPQYF. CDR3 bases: TGTGCCAGCAGTTTAAAAGGGGTCGACCCACCCCAGTACTTC.

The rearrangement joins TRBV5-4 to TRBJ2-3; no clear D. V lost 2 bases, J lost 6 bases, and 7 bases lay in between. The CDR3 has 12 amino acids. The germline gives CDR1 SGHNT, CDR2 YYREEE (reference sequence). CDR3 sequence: CASSFLSDTQYF. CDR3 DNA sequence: TGTGCCAGCAGCTTCCTCTCCGATACGCAGTATTTT.

This chain's CDR3 is CASSVETGVYGYTF. The DNA of the CDR3 is TGTGCCAGCAGCGTAGAAACAGGGGTCTATGGCTACACCTTC. The chain uses TRBV9 and TRBJ1-2; 7 nucleotides match TRBD1. This CDR3 is 14 amino acids long. The V and J ends lost 0 bases and 4 bases, in that order; junction bases with no gene match: 3. Germline V lookup: CDR1 SGDLS, CDR2 YYNGEE.

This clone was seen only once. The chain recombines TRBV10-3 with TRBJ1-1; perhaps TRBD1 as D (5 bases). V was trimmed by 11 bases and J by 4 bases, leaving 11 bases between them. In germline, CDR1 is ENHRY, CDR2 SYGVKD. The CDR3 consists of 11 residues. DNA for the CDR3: TGTGCCTCCCATGGGGGCACTGAAGCTTTCTTT. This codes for CASHGGTEAFF.

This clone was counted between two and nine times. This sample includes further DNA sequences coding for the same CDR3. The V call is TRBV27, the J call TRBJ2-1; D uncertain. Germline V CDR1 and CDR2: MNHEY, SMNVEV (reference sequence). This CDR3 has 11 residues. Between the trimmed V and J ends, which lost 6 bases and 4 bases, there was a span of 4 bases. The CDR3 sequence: CASSLYNEQFF. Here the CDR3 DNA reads TGTGCCAGCAGCCTTTACAATGAGCAGTTCTTC.

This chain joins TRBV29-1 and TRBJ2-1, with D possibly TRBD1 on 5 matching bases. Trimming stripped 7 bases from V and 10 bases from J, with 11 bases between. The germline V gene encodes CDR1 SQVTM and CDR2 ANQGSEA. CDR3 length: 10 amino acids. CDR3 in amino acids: CSARDREQFF. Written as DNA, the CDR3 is TGCAGCGCCAGGGATCGGGAGCAGTTCTTC.

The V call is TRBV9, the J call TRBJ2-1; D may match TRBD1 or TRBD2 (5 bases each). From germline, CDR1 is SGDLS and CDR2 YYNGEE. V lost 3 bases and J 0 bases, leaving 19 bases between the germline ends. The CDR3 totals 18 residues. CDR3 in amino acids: CASSGTSWGPSSYNEQFF. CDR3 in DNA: TGTGCCAGCAGCGGGACGAGCTGGGGACCTAGCTCCTACAATGAGCAGTTCTTC.

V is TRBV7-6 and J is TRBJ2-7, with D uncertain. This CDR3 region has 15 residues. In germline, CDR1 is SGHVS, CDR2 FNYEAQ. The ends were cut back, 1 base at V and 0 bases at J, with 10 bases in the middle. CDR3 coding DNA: TGTGCCAGCAGCTTAGGGACCGACACCTCCTACGAGCAGTACTTC. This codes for CASSLGTDTSYEQYF. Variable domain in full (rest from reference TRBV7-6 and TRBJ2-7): GAGVSQSPRYKVTKRGQDVALRCDPISGHVSLYWYRQALGQGPEFLTYFNYEAQQDKSGLPNDRFSAERPEGSISTLTIQRTEQRDSAMYRCASSLGTDTSYEQYFGPGTRLTVT.